These T cell receptor beta chains were read from a single sample in a study of T cell responses to AZD1222 COVID-19 vaccine. Libraries were prepared by immunoSEQ multiplex PCR; TCRdb keeps only in-frame clonotypes and omits some of them. The sample holds around 58,000 clones, 89% seen once. The specimen was peripheral blood, collected 28 days after the second AZD1222 dose. Receptors were obtained from an adult who received the AZD1222 COVID-19 vaccine. The CDR3 runs from the conserved cysteine through the conserved F or W. A D gene is named only where the DNA matches it firmly. Only part of the rows carry a size: once, few, many, or a class if the clone is expanded.

V gene	J gene	D gene	clone size	CDR3 DNA	CDR3 protein
TRBV18	TRBJ2-1	TRBD2	NA	TGTGCCAGCACTGTAGCGGGAGGGCCGGGTAATGAGCAGTTCTTC	CASTVAGGPGNEQFF
TRBV6-5	TRBJ1-1	NA	NA	TGTGCCAGCAGTTCGAACACTGAAGCTTTCTTT	CASSSNTEAFF
TRBV7-2	TRBJ2-2	TRBD1	NA	TGTGCCAGCAGCCCCCGGGACAGGTTTTCCGGGGAGCTGTTTTTT	CASSPRDRFSGELFF
TRBV19	TRBJ2-1	TRBD1	NA	TGTGCCAGTACCCGACAGGGCCCCTACAATGAGCAGTTCTTC	CASTRQGPYNEQFF
TRBV9	TRBJ1-4	NA	few	TGTGCCAGCAGCCCGGGGGACTTCCGTAATGAAAAACTGTTTTTT	CASSPGDFRNEKLFF
TRBV5-5	TRBJ2-1	NA	NA	TGTGCCAGCAGCTTGGCCGGGCTAGCCTACAATGAGCAGTTCTTC	CASSLAGLAYNEQFF
TRBV7-5	TRBJ2-2	NA	NA	TGTGTCAGAAGCCCGGAGGAGCTGTTTTTT	CVRSPEELFF
TRBV21-1	TRBJ2-3	NA	NA	TGTGCCAGCAGCAAAGACAGGGGAGGGGGCACAGATACGCAGTATTTT	CASSKDRGGGTDTQYF
TRBV20-1	TRBJ1-4	NA	NA	TGCAGTGCTAGTGGGGTGAATGAAAAACTGTTTTTT	CSASGVNEKLFF
TRBV5-1	TRBJ1-1	NA	NA	TGCGCCAGCAGCTTGGCAGGGAGAGGTACTGAAGCTTTCTTT	CASSLAGRGTEAFF
TRBV5-4	TRBJ2-3	NA	NA	TGTGCCAGCAGCTTGGGTCCGGGGTCCACAGATACGCAGTATTTT	CASSLGPGSTDTQYF
TRBV7-2	TRBJ2-1	TRBD2	NA	TGTGCCAGCAGCTCGCGAGGACTAGCGGGAGGGAAGAGGGATGAGCAGTTCTTC	CASSSRGLAGGKRDEQFF
TRBV6-5	TRBJ1-1	TRBD1	NA	TGTGCCAGCAGTACCACAGGGGGCACTGAAGCTTTCTTT	CASSTTGGTEAFF
TRBV30	TRBJ1-5	NA	NA	TGTGCCTGGAGTGGTCAGAGGGAAGGGCCCCAGCATTTT	CAWSGQREGPQHF
TRBV5-8	TRBJ2-3	NA	once	TGTGCCAGCAGCTTAAGACCGGGGGCCGCAGATACGCAGTATTTT	CASSLRPGAADTQYF
TRBV5-4	TRBJ2-1	TRBD1	once	TGTGCCAGCAGCTTAGAACAGGGGTTAGGTGAGCAGTTCTTC	CASSLEQGLGEQFF
TRBV7-2	TRBJ2-1	NA	NA	TGTGCCAGCAGCTTAGCGATTGCACGGTCCTCCTACAATGAGCAGTTCTTC	CASSLAIARSSYNEQFF
TRBV2	TRBJ2-2	NA	NA	TGTGCCAGCACCGGGGGAGGCGGCACCGGGGAGCTGTTTTTT	CASTGGGGTGELFF
TRBV6-5	TRBJ1-2	NA	NA	TGTGCCAGCAGGCACCGGGACAACTATGGCTACACCTTC	CASRHRDNYGYTF
TRBV11-2	TRBJ2-3	NA	NA	TGTGCCAGCAGCCCAGCGGGTGGGAACTGGGAAGCGCAGTATTTT	CASSPAGGNWEAQYF
TRBV18	TRBJ1-1	NA	NA	TGTGCCAGCTCACCCTCGGGGCTGAACACTGAAGCTTTCTTT	CASSPSGLNTEAFF
TRBV7-8	TRBJ2-2	TRBD1	once	TGTGCCAGCAGCCGACCTATGGGACAGACGAACACCGGGGAGCTGTTTTTT	CASSRPMGQTNTGELFF
TRBV3-1/TRBV3-2	TRBJ1-4	NA	NA	TGTGCCAGCAGCCAAGAGGGACTTGAAAAACTGTTTTTT	CASSQEGLEKLFF
TRBV20-1	TRBJ2-3	NA	NA	TGCAGTGGGGGGGATCAAGATACGCAGTATTTT	CSGGDQDTQYF
TRBV5-4	TRBJ2-7	NA	NA	TGTGCCAGCAGCTTGGGGACAGAATACTACGAGCAGTACTTC	CASSLGTEYYEQYF
TRBV4-1	TRBJ2-3	TRBD2	NA	TGCGCCAGCAGCCAAGACTCGGGACTAGCGGGCCCGGATACGCAGTATTTT	CASSQDSGLAGPDTQYF
TRBV20-1	TRBJ1-1	NA	NA	TGCAGTGCTAGTAGGTCAGAGAACACTGAAGCTTTCTTT	CSASRSENTEAFF
TRBV7-3	TRBJ2-2	NA	NA	TGTGCCAGCAGCTCGAAAGCCTTACATGGCGCCGGGGAGCTGTTTTTT	CASSSKALHGAGELFF
TRBV6-2/TRBV6-3	TRBJ2-3	TRBD2	NA	TGTGCCAGCAGTTACGGGGCCCTAGCGGGAGGGAGCACAGATACGCAGTATTTT	CASSYGALAGGSTDTQYF
TRBV4-3	TRBJ2-1	NA	few	TGCGCCAGCAGCCAAGATCGTCGATTTCAGGTTGAGCAGTTCTTC	CASSQDRRFQVEQFF
TRBV6-1	TRBJ1-2	NA	NA	TGTGCCAGCAGTGAAGGCAGTTCTAACTATGGCTACACCTTC	CASSEGSSNYGYTF
TRBV7-9	TRBJ1-1	TRBD1	NA	TGTGCCAGCAGAGGCCGCAGACAGGGCCCAGAGGAAGCTTTCTTT	CASRGRRQGPEEAFF
TRBV18	TRBJ2-7	TRBD1	NA	TGTGCCAGCTCACCCTCGGGACAGGGGGCTGGGTCCTACGAGCAGTACTTC	CASSPSGQGAGSYEQYF
TRBV23-1	TRBJ1-2	NA	few	TGCGCCAGCAGTCAATCAAGACCTTTGGGCAGTCGGGGCTACACCTTC	CASSQSRPLGSRGYTF
TRBV7-8	TRBJ2-3	NA	NA	TGTGCCAGCAGCTTAGAAGGTCTAGCGACAGATACGCAGTATTTT	CASSLEGLATDTQYF
TRBV29-1	TRBJ1-2	TRBD1	NA	TGCAGCGTTGAACAGGGGGGCGGCTACACCTTC	CSVEQGGGYTF
TRBV19	TRBJ1-1	NA	NA	TGTGCCACCGGGACGTCTGAAGCTTTCTTT	CATGTSEAFF
TRBV5-4	TRBJ2-7	NA	few	TGTGCCAGCAGCTTGGAACAGGAGGTAGTCCAGTACTTC	CASSLEQEVVQYF
TRBV10-2	TRBJ2-1	NA	NA	TGCGCCAGCACTGTGGACGGGAATGAGCAGTTCTTC	CASTVDGNEQFF
TRBV24-1	TRBJ2-5	TRBD2	once	TGTGCCACCAGTGAGCCGGGACTAGGTGAAGAGACCCAGTACTTC	CATSEPGLGEETQYF
TRBV27	TRBJ1-2	NA	NA	TGTGCCAGCAGTTTAGACACAAGACGCTATGGCTACACCTTC	CASSLDTRRYGYTF
TRBV25-1	TRBJ2-5	TRBD2	NA	TGTGCCAGCATTCCGGGGGGGGGCTTATCCCAAGAGACCCAGTACTTC	CASIPGGGLSQETQYF
TRBV4-2	TRBJ1-1	NA	NA	TGTGCCAGCAGCCAAGATGGGGAAGGGAACACTGAAGCTTTCTTT	CASSQDGEGNTEAFF
TRBV6-5	TRBJ1-1	NA	once	TGTGCCAGCAGAAAAATCCACAGGGAAAGTGAAGCTTTCTTT	CASRKIHRESEAFF
TRBV18	TRBJ2-4	TRBD2	NA	TGTGCCAGCTCACCTATCCCCCCCGGGAGGCAAAACATTCAGTACTTC	CASSPIPPGRQNIQYF
TRBV27	TRBJ2-1	TRBD2	NA	TGTGCCAGCAGCAAACCTCAATTTGGACTAGCAAACAATGAGCAGTTCTTC	CASSKPQFGLANNEQFF
TRBV10-3	TRBJ2-7	TRBD2	once	TGTGCCATCACCCCGGGACTAGCGTCCTCCTACGAGCAGTACTTC	CAITPGLASSYEQYF
TRBV7-9	TRBJ1-2	NA	NA	TGTGCCAGCAGCGGGATCTACGGTTCCGGGCAAAGGGAGCGGGGCTACACCTTC	CASSGIYGSGQRERGYTF
TRBV11-2	TRBJ2-1	TRBD2	NA	TGTGCCAGCAGCTTCCTCGTCGGGGGGGAGCAGTTCTTC	CASSFLVGGEQFF
TRBV19	TRBJ2-7	TRBD1	NA	TGTGCCAGTAGCAGAGGGGGCGACGAGCAGTACTTC	CASSRGGDEQYF
TRBV7-2	TRBJ1-1	NA	NA	TGTGCCAGCAGCGAGGAGGTTGGGAACACTGAAGCTTTCTTT	CASSEEVGNTEAFF
TRBV18	TRBJ1-1	NA	NA	TGTGCCAGCTCACCACCGTCGACAGAAGATGAAGCTTTCTTT	CASSPPSTEDEAFF
TRBV4-3	TRBJ2-4	NA	once	TGCGCCAGCAGCCCCTACCGTACGGTCAAAAACATTCAGTACTTC	CASSPYRTVKNIQYF
TRBV11-2	TRBJ2-7	NA	NA	TGTGCCAGCAGCCCGTCCACAGGCCAGCAATACGAGCAGTACTTC	CASSPSTGQQYEQYF
TRBV6-2/TRBV6-3	TRBJ1-3	TRBD1	NA	TGTGCCAGCAGCCGATACAGGGGATCCTCTGGAAACACCATATATTTT	CASSRYRGSSGNTIYF